Presented here are 8 T cell receptor beta chains from one specimen sequenced in a study of T cells in localized non-small cell lung cancer (dated by TCRdb to 2019 to 2021). The library was built by means of the immunoSEQ multiplex PCR assay. In TCRdb, the immuneACCESS table is reduced to in-frame sequences with V and J assigned. These tables do not hold every clone; where another copy was compared, an unresolved V gene accounts for under half, and the others remain unexplained. Counted in this sample were approximately 1,500 clones; 20% to 25% of them appeared once. Clones ranked in the top ten supply less than 15% of the sample. The starting material was normal lung tissue next to the tumor, obtained before any cancer treatment. The receptor set was obtained from a man aged 18 to 49 with stage I lung adenocarcinoma.

The sample holds a few counts of this clone. This chain connects TRBV11-3 to TRBJ1-4; TRBD1 might be the D (6 bases). V was shortened by 5 bases and J by 7 bases, with 20 bases between the two germline ends. CDR1 and CDR2 from the germline V gene are SGHNT and YENEEA. CDR3 length: 16 amino acids. The CDR3 DNA is TGTGCCAGCAGCCCATTTACAGGGCCCCTTAGTGAAAAACTGTTTTTT. This codes for CASSPFTGPLSEKLFF.

The rearrangement uses TRBV11-3 and TRBJ2-3; 11 positions agree with TRBD2. Germline CDR1 reads SGHNT; CDR2 reads YENEEA. The CDR3 is 17 amino acids. V trimming: 2 bases; J trimming: 4 bases; junction bases outside the gene matches: 8. CDR3 in DNA: TGTGCCAGCAGCTTAATTCGGCTAGCGGGGGGTGCAGATACGCAGTATTTT. This gives the protein CASSLIRLAGGADTQYF.

V is TRBV11-1 and J is TRBJ2-3; TRBD2 agrees at 9 bases. The germline gives CDR1 SGHAT, CDR2 FQDESV (reference sequence). This CDR3 spans 16 amino acids. Losses at the gene ends were 5 bases for V and 0 bases for J; bases not matched to a gene: 6. The CDR3 DNA reads as TGTGCCAGCAGCCACATAGCGGGGGAAAGCACAGATACGCAGTATTTT. It encodes CASSHIAGESTDTQYF.

This clone has only a few counts. The V call is TRBV29-1, the J call TRBJ1-1; TRBD1 matches 10 bases. The CDR3 is made up of 15 amino acids. CDR1 is SQVTM, CDR2 ANQGSEA, per germline. The J segment lost 1 base and the V segment lost 4 bases, leaving 6 bases of the junction unmatched. CDR3 bases: TGCAGCGTTGTGGGACAGGGGATTAGGAACACTGAAGCTTTCTTT. It translates to CSVVGQGIRNTEAFF. Complete variable domain (other parts from reference TRBV29-1 and TRBJ1-1): SAVISQKPSRDICQRGTSLTIQCQVDSQVTMMFWYRQQPGQSLTLIATANQGSEATYESGFVIDKFPISRPNLTFSTLTVSNMSPEDSSIYLCSVVGQGIRNTEAFFGQGTRLTVV.

The chain combines TRBV25-1 with TRBJ1-5; D is unclear. The CDR3 is 13 amino acids. Deletions cut 3 bases from V and 3 bases from J, with 6 bases between. CDR1 and CDR2 (germline): MGHDK, SYGVNS. This CDR3 is CASSDRFNQPQHF. CDR3 DNA: TGTGCCAGCAGTGACAGATTCAATCAGCCCCAGCATTTT.

The chain couples TRBV4-1 to TRBJ1-2; 8 bases map to TRBD1. There are 15 residues in the CDR3. The germline gives CDR1 MGHRA, CDR2 YSYEKL. Losses at the gene ends were 3 bases for V and 6 bases for J; bases not matched to a gene: 9. This CDR3 is CASSQGGQVGHGYTF. Written as DNA, the CDR3 is TGCGCCAGCAGCCAGGGGGGACAGGTCGGTCATGGCTACACCTTC.

This clone was observed a few times. The chain uses TRBV30 and TRBJ1-5, with D possibly TRBD1 on 6 matching bases. V was shortened by 1 base and J by 2 bases, with 6 bases between the two germline ends. CDR3 length: 13 residues. The germline V gene encodes CDR1 GTSNPN and CDR2 SVGIG (reference sequence). CDR3 protein: CAWSGTGNQPQHF. CDR3 nucleotide sequence: TGTGCCTGGAGTGGGACAGGCAATCAGCCCCAGCATTTT. Supplemented by reference TRBV30 and TRBJ1-5, the full variable domain reads SQTIHQWPATLVQPVGSPLSLECTVEGTSNPNLYWYRQAAGRGLQLLFYSVGIGQISSEVPQNLSASRPQDRQFILSSKKLLLSDSGFYLCAWSGTGNQPQHFGDGTRLSIL.

This clone was detected a few times. The chain links TRBV6-8 to TRBJ1-5; 7 bases are shared with TRBD1. V lost 5 bases and J lost 1; bases outside the gene matches: 5. Germline assignment: CDR1 MNHGY and CDR2 SAAAGT. The CDR3 has 15 amino acids. The CDR3: CASSRDSRSNQPQHF. Here the CDR3 DNA reads TGTGCCAGCAGTCGGGACAGTAGGAGCAATCAGCCCCAGCATTTT.